Listed below are T cell receptor beta chains from one sample, sequenced in a study of cytotoxic CD8 clonotypes in ibrutinib-treated CLL. The data were produced by immunoSEQ multiplex PCR, yet TCRdb's version contains in-frame clones alone and is incomplete. The top ten clones hold about an eighth of a sample with 150,000 to 200,000 clones, over 55% of them seen once. The sequencing used PBMCs, collected after 24 months of ibrutinib treatment. These receptors were collected from a human donor with chronic lymphocytic leukemia. CDR3s include the opening cysteine and the closing phenylalanine or tryptophan. D genes are given only for firm matches. Some rows mark clone size as missing; the rest say once, few, many or name a class of expanded clone.

abundance	len	v_gene	j_gene	d_gene	CDR3nt	CDR3aa
-	14	TRBV15	TRBJ1-1	TRBD1	TGTGCCACCAGCAGAGGAGGACAGGACACTGAAGCTTTCTTT	CATSRGGQDTEAFF
-	14	TRBV6-5	TRBJ2-5	TRBD2	TGTGCCAGCACCGAACATACTAGCGGGCAGACCCAGTACTTC	CASTEHTSGQTQYF
-	13	TRBV19	TRBJ1-1	-	TGTGCCAGTAGGACGGTGACGTGGACTGAAGCTTTCTTT	CASRTVTWTEAFF
-	16	TRBV7-9	TRBJ2-1	TRBD2	TGTGCCAGCAGCTTCGGAACTAGCGGGGTGCACAATGAGCAGTTCTTC	CASSFGTSGVHNEQFF
-	14	TRBV4-1	TRBJ2-7	-	TGCGCCAGCAGCCATGGCGGGTTAAACTACGAGCAGTACTTC	CASSHGGLNYEQYF
few	14	TRBV4-1	TRBJ2-2	-	TGCGCCAGCAAGGTTCCGGACTTGACCGGGGAGCTGTTTTTT	CASKVPDLTGELFF
few	12	TRBV28	TRBJ1-2	-	TGTGCCAGCGGATTTAGCAAACGGGGCTACACCTTC	CASGFSKRGYTF
few	17	TRBV9	TRBJ2-1	TRBD2	TGTGCCAGCAGCGTAGCCGCCGGCGGGGGATCCTACAATGAGCAGTTCTTC	CASSVAAGGGSYNEQFF
-	16	TRBV6-1	TRBJ2-1	TRBD2	TGTGCCAGCAGTGATCTCCTAGCGGGAGGGCCTAATGAGCAGTTCTTC	CASSDLLAGGPNEQFF
-	16	TRBV4-2	TRBJ1-5	-	TGTGCCAGCAGCCAAGTGGTAGGGTATAGCAATCAGCCCCAGCATTTT	CASSQVVGYSNQPQHF
few	15	TRBV28	TRBJ1-1	-	TGTGCCAGCAGTCAAACGAGCAGGGGGAACACTGAAGCTTTCTTT	CASSQTSRGNTEAFF
-	16	TRBV7-9	TRBJ2-1	TRBD1	TGTGCCAGCAGCTTAAATGTGGGGACAGGGGCCAGTGAGCAGTTCTTC	CASSLNVGTGASEQFF
-	17	TRBV7-2	TRBJ2-5	TRBD1	TGTGCCAGCAGCCCCGGGACAGGGATCCTACACCAAGAGACCCAGTACTTC	CASSPGTGILHQETQYF
-	15	TRBV19	TRBJ2-2	-	TGTGCCAGTAGTATGGGTGACAGTTACTACGGGGAGCTGTTTTTT	CASSMGDSYYGELFF
-	18	TRBV15	TRBJ2-7	-	TGTGCCACCAGCGTAATGGGGGAAGGGCGCTCCCTTGTGTACGAGCAGTACTTC	CATSVMGEGRSLVYEQYF
-	14	TRBV19	TRBJ1-5	-	TGTGCCAGTAGTATCTCACTTAGCAATCAGCCCCAGCATTTT	CASSISLSNQPQHF
few	14	TRBV10-3	TRBJ2-2	TRBD2	TGTGCCATCTCGGGACTAGCGGGATCCGGGGAGCTGTTTTTT	CAISGLAGSGELFF
-	12	TRBV11-2	TRBJ1-2	-	TGTGCCAGCAGCCCGCGGTACTATGGCTACACCTTC	CASSPRYYGYTF
-	14	TRBV7-8	TRBJ1-2	-	TGTGCCAGCAGCTCCCAAGGGAAAGGCTATGGCTACACCTTC	CASSSQGKGYGYTF
-	19	TRBV4-3	TRBJ2-5	TRBD1	TGCGCCAGCAGCCAAGATAGAACACGTTTTGGGACAGAGCAAGAGACCCAGTACTTC	CASSQDRTRFGTEQETQYF
-	12	TRBV13	TRBJ2-3	-	TGTGCCAGCAGCCCCCCCGGATATACGCAGTATTTT	CASSPPGYTQYF
few	16	TRBV9	TRBJ2-1	TRBD2	TGTGCCAGCAGCGTAGTCGGGACTAGCGGGAGGAATGAGCAGTTCTTC	CASSVVGTSGRNEQFF
-	15	TRBV5-1	TRBJ2-5	TRBD1	TGCGCCAGCAGCCCGGGACAGGGTATATTAGAGACCCAGTACTTC	CASSPGQGILETQYF
-	14	TRBV7-2	TRBJ1-1	-	TGTGCCAGCAGCTTTCACGGGGCAGCCACTGAAGCTTTCTTT	CASSFHGAATEAFF
-	17	TRBV19	TRBJ2-7	TRBD2	TGTGCCAGTAGTACGATAAAAACTAGCGACCTGGGATACGAGCAGTACTTC	CASSTIKTSDLGYEQYF
-	13	TRBV7-3	TRBJ1-5	-	TGTGCCAGCAGTTTAAACAGGGATCAGCCCCAGCATTTT	CASSLNRDQPQHF
-	13	TRBV27	TRBJ1-2	-	TGTGCCAGCAGTTTTCAGGGAAGGGGTGGCTACACCTTC	CASSFQGRGGYTF
-	16	TRBV7-6	TRBJ2-7	TRBD2	TGTGCCAGCAGCGCCCTGCTGGCGGGAGAGACCTACGAGCAGTACTTC	CASSALLAGETYEQYF
-	14	TRBV4-3	TRBJ1-2	-	TGCGCCAGCAGCCAAAGCCGGTCAAACTATGGCTACACCTTC	CASSQSRSNYGYTF
-	15	TRBV25-1	TRBJ1-1	-	TGTGCCAGCAGTGAACCGGGGACACTGAACACTGAAGCTTTCTTT	CASSEPGTLNTEAFF